Listed here are 31 T cell receptor beta chains from one sample, sequenced in a study of long-term antiretroviral therapy in people with HIV. The run of the v3.0 immunoSEQ assay was at survey level. Using immunoSEQ multiplex PCR, the repertoire was profiled, and TCRdb retains in-frame clones only, with some absent. The data contain about 33,000 clones, roughly 96% of them seen just once; the ten biggest clones take up 2.4%. The sequencing used unsorted PBMCs, collected roughly 6.4 years after starting antiretroviral therapy. Source of these receptors: a man aged 30 to 45 with HIV.

The chain carries TRBV14 and TRBJ2-7, with 7 bases aligning to TRBD2. CDR3 size: 16 residues. V was pared by 1 base and J by 6 bases, with 12 bases of the junction left unmatched. Germline CDR1 SGHDN, CDR2 FVKESK. The CDR3 loop reads CASSQGYGQRGGEQYF. CDR3 sequence (DNA): TGTGCCAGCAGCCAAGGGTACGGGCAGCGCGGGGGCGAGCAGTACTTC. Using reference TRBV14 and TRBJ2-7 for the parts outside the CDR3, the full variable domain is EAGVTQFPSHSVIEKGQTVTLRCDPISGHDNLYWYRRVMGKEIKFLLHFVKESKQDESGMPNNRFLAERTGGTYSTLKVQPAELEDSGVYFCASSQGYGQRGGEQYFGPGTRLTVT.

The chain links TRBV19 to TRBJ1-5; TRBD1 agrees at 8 bases. The CDR3 is 14 residues long. Unmatched junction bases numbered 11, after V lost 10 bases and J lost 6 bases. Germline CDR1 LNHDA, CDR2 SQIVND (reference sequence). CDR3 region: CATSGTGSRQPQHF. The CDR3 bases are TGTGCCACTTCCGGGACAGGCTCTCGTCAGCCCCAGCATTTT.

The CDR3 DNA is TGTGCTAGTGGTTTGGGGGGGAATCTGAACGAGCAGTACTTC. Protein: CASGLGGNLNEQYF. J is TRBJ2-7 and V is TRBV12-5; D is possibly TRBD1 or TRBD2 (5 bases each). V lost 1 base and J lost 5, with 12 bases in between. This CDR3 contains 14 residues. Per germline, CDR1 LGHNT and CDR2 FRNRAP.

CDR3 region: CASSSGLAGNPYQETQYF. CDR3 nucleotide sequence: TGTGCCAGCAGTTCAGGACTAGCGGGGAACCCATACCAAGAGACCCAGTACTTC. V is TRBV28 and J is TRBJ2-5; 12 positions match TRBD2. Germline CDR1 reads MDHEN; CDR2 reads SYDVKM. CDR3 size: 18 residues. The V gene end was trimmed by 4 bases and the J gene end by 0 bases; junction bases not matched to a gene: 9.

The J gene is TRBJ2-1, the V gene TRBV11-3; D remains ambiguous. V was shortened by 1 base and J by 5 bases, with 6 bases between the two germline ends. The CDR3 spans 13 residues. The germline gives CDR1 SGHNT, CDR2 YENEEA. The CDR3 DNA reads TGTGCCAGCAGCTTAGCCTACAACAATGAGCAGTTCTTC. This translates into CASSLAYNNEQFF.

This rearrangement joins TRBV19 to TRBJ2-5, with 11 bases aligning to TRBD1. CDR3 length: 14 residues. Trimming cost V 4 bases and J 5 bases; bases outside gene matches: 3. Germline V gene lookup returns CDR1 LNHDA and CDR2 SQIVND (reference sequence). The CDR3 sequence is CASSRTGGLETQYF. The CDR3 DNA follows: TGTGCCAGTAGTAGGACAGGGGGCTTGGAGACCCAGTACTTC.

V and J are TRBV4-3 and TRBJ2-7; TRBD1 aligns across 8 bases. CDR1 is LGHNA and CDR2 is YSLEER in the germline V gene. This CDR3 comprises 16 residues. V trimming: 6 bases; J trimming: 2 bases; junction bases outside the gene matches: 12. In DNA form, the CDR3 reads TGCGCCAGCAGTCTCCAAACAGGGGGTGTCGCCTACGAGCAGTACTTC. This sequence encodes CASSLQTGGVAYEQYF.

J is TRBJ1-1 and V is TRBV25-1; TRBD1 is a possible D gene (6 bases). The CDR3 is made up of 11 amino acids. Deletions cut 7 bases from V and 8 bases from J, with 11 bases between. The germline gives CDR1 MGHDK, CDR2 SYGVNS. The CDR3 nucleotides are TGTGCCAGCATCAGGGGCGCAGAAGCTTTCTTT. Its translation: CASIRGAEAFF.

This clone was picked up a small number of times. The rearrangement joins TRBV27 to TRBJ2-3; D assignment may be TRBD1 or TRBD2 (5 bases each). The CDR3 has 15 residues. Trimming removed 6 bases at V and 1 base at J, with 14 bases between. Per germline, CDR1 MNHEY and CDR2 SMNVEV (reference sequence). The CDR3 is CASSWDGWRTDTQYF. CDR3 DNA: TGTGCCAGCAGCTGGGACGGTTGGCGCACAGATACGCAGTATTTT.

This clone showed up just once. The rearrangement uses TRBV7-9 and TRBJ2-7; D possibly corresponds to TRBD2 (7 bases). CDR3 size: 14 residues. The V gene's germline CDR1 is SEHNR and CDR2 FQNEAQ (reference sequence). With 4 bases removed from V and 2 bases from J, the gap between germline ends came to 12 bases. The CDR3 sequence: CASSSHGGPYEQYF. CDR3 DNA sequence: TGTGCCAGCAGCTCTCACGGGGGGCCCTACGAGCAGTACTTC.

J is TRBJ1-3 and V is TRBV7-2; 10 positions match TRBD1. The trim removed 4 bases at V and 4 bases at J, leaving 4 bases unmatched. CDR1 and CDR2 from the germline V gene are SGHTA and FQGNSA. This CDR3 spans 15 amino acids. For the CDR3, the DNA is TGTGCCAGCAGCTATAGACAGGGGGCAGGAAACACCATATATTTT. Amino acids: CASSYRQGAGNTIYF.

The genes are TRBV19 and TRBJ2-3; 12 bases fit TRBD2. This CDR3 contains 18 residues. Losses at the gene ends were 5 bases for V and 3 bases for J; bases not matched to a gene: 12. Germline assignment: CDR1 LNHDA and CDR2 SQIVND (reference sequence). DNA of the CDR3: TGTGCCAGTAGTCCACACCTCGGACTAGCGGGGAATACAGATACGCAGTATTTT. As protein: CASSPHLGLAGNTDTQYF.

The rearrangement links TRBV6-4 to TRBJ1-1; unclear D gene. The CDR3 contains 14 residues. Trimming shortened V by 2 bases and J by 5 bases, and 12 bases separated the two germline ends. The germline V gene has CDR1 MRHNA and CDR2 SNTAGT. The CDR3 DNA reads as TGTGCCAGCAGTGACAGACATCTAGGGACTGAAGCTTTCTTT. It is translated as CASSDRHLGTEAFF.

The V gene is TRBV27, the J gene TRBJ1-1; D perhaps matches TRBD1 (5 bases). The CDR3 has 14 residues. Deletions cut 5 bases from V and 5 bases from J, with 15 bases between. Germline CDR1 is MNHEY and CDR2 is SMNVEV (reference sequence). CDR3 DNA sequence: TGTGCCAGCAGTCCCCCGGGACCGACGACTGAAGCTTTCTTT. Translated, it gives CASSPPGPTTEAFF.

This chain links TRBV19 with TRBJ1-5; 7 bases line up with TRBD1. The CDR3 has 14 amino acids. V lost 7 bases to trimming and J lost 5 bases; unmatched junction nucleotides: 8. Germline CDR1 reads LNHDA; CDR2 reads SQIVND (reference sequence). CDR3 sequence: CASKAGGKDQPQHF. CDR3 coding DNA: TGTGCCAGTAAAGCAGGGGGGAAGGATCAGCCCCAGCATTTT. The variable domain in full, with the rest retrieved from reference TRBV19 and TRBJ1-5, is DGGITQSPKYLFRKEGQNVTLSCEQNLNHDAMYWYRQDPGQGLRLIYYSQIVNDFQKGDIAEGYSVSREKKESFPLTVTSAQKNPTAFYLCASKAGGKDQPQHFGDGTRLSIL.

This chain links TRBV5-8 with TRBJ2-1; D call uncertain. Trimming stripped 2 bases from V and 10 bases from J, with 10 bases between. The CDR3 contains 12 residues. From germline, CDR1 is SGHTS and CDR2 YDEGEE. As DNA, the CDR3 is TGTGCCAGCAGCTTCTGGTCTGGGGAGCAGTTCTTC. Amino acids: CASSFWSGEQFF.

This CDR3 reads CASSSIGTDAYEQYF. The CDR3 DNA is TGTGCCAGTAGTTCGATAGGGACAGACGCCTACGAGCAGTACTTC. V usage is TRBV19 and J usage is TRBJ2-7; TRBD1 aligns across 7 bases. CDR1 and CDR2 (germline): LNHDA, SQIVND (reference sequence). The CDR3 consists of 15 residues. With 5 bases clipped from V and 2 bases from J, the junction kept 9 bases outside the gene matches.

The V and J genes are TRBV7-9 and TRBJ2-7, with 7 bases aligning to TRBD2. CDR3 length: 15 amino acids. V was clipped by 5 bases and J by 0 bases; unmatched bases: 7. The germline CDR1 and CDR2 sequences are SEHNR and FQNEAQ (reference sequence). As DNA, the CDR3 is TGTGCCAGCAGCCCGGGGAGGGCTGACTCCTACGAGCAGTACTTC. Amino acids: CASSPGRADSYEQYF. The whole variable domain, remainder taken from reference TRBV7-9 and TRBJ2-7, is DTGVSQNPRHKITKRGQNVTFRCDPISEHNRLYWYRQTLGQGPEFLTYFQNEAQLEKSRLLSDRFSAERPKGSFSTLEIQRTEQGDSAMYLCASSPGRADSYEQYFGPGTRLTVT.

The V call is TRBV6-6, the J call TRBJ1-5; the match to TRBD1 covers 8 bases. Germline CDR1 MNHNY, CDR2 SVGAGI (reference sequence). The CDR3 runs 16 residues. V lost 6 bases, J lost 1 base, and 8 bases stayed unmatched. DNA for the CDR3: TGTGCCAGCAGACGTGACAGGGGAGGAAGCAATCAGCCCCAGCATTTT. Its translation is CASRRDRGGSNQPQHF.

The chain uses TRBV5-1 and TRBJ2-3; the match to TRBD2 covers 10 bases. Germline V gene sequence: CDR1 SGHRS, CDR2 YFSETQ. V shed 4 bases and J 2 bases; nucleotides not matched to a gene: 10. The CDR3 is 17 residues long. CDR3 in amino acids: CASSPEGAGGNTDTQYF. CDR3 DNA sequence: TGCGCCAGCAGCCCTGAAGGAGCGGGAGGGAACACAGATACGCAGTATTTT.

The gene calls are TRBV7-3 and TRBJ2-5; D tentatively reads TRBD1 or TRBD2 (5 bases each). Per the germline V gene, CDR1 is SGHTA and CDR2 is FQGTGA. The V end was cut by 2 bases, the J end by 0 bases, with 10 bases between. This CDR3 comprises 15 residues. The CDR3 coding sequence is TGTGCCAGCAGCTTACTAGGGGAGTACCAAGAGACCCAGTACTTC. It encodes CASSLLGEYQETQYF.

This clone was observed once. This chain links TRBV5-4 with TRBJ2-7; TRBD1 matches 10 bases. V gave up 4 bases and J gave up 3 bases; unmatched junction bases: 10. In germline, CDR1 is SGHNT, CDR2 YYREEE (reference sequence). The CDR3 has 16 residues. CDR3 nucleotide sequence: TGTGCCAGCAGCGCCGGGACAGGGGCGCCCGGCTACGAGCAGTACTTC. Amino acids: CASSAGTGAPGYEQYF. Full variable domain (remainder filled in from reference TRBV5-4 and TRBJ2-7): ETGVTQSPTHLIKTRGQQVTLRCSSQSGHNTVSWYQQALGQGPQFIFQYYREEENGRGNFPPRFSGLQFPNYSSELNVNALELDDSALYLCASSAGTGAPGYEQYFGPGTRLTVT.

The chain employs TRBV19 and TRBJ2-4; D is possibly TRBD1 (6 bases). CDR1 is LNHDA and CDR2 is SQIVND in the germline V gene (reference sequence). The CDR3 has 17 residues. V lost 6 bases and J 2 bases, leaving 20 bases between the germline ends. CDR3 in amino acids: CASSPWTASVTKNIQYF. For the CDR3, the DNA is TGTGCCAGTAGCCCTTGGACAGCCTCAGTAACCAAAAACATTCAGTACTTC.

The chain combines TRBV19 with TRBJ1-4, with D possibly being TRBD1 (6 bases). Germline V gene sequence: CDR1 LNHDA, CDR2 SQIVND (reference sequence). The CDR3 spans 13 residues. Trimming took off 10 bases at V and 5 bases at J, with 14 bases between the two ends. CDR3 in DNA: TGTGCCACCGTGGACAGCCCGAATGAAAAACTGTTTTTT. It encodes CATVDSPNEKLFF.

The rearrangement uses TRBV30 and TRBJ1-4; possible D gene TRBD1, 5 bases. The CDR3 totals 16 residues. Trimming shortened V by 1 base and J by 10 bases, and 22 bases separated the two germline ends. CDR1 and CDR2 from the germline V gene are GTSNPN and SVGIG (reference sequence). CDR3 DNA sequence: TGTGCCTGGAGTGGGTCTCAGGCCGCTACCGGGGGAAAACTGTTTTTT. The encoded protein is CAWSGSQAATGGKLFF. The complete variable domain, with remaining parts taken from reference TRBV30 and TRBJ1-4, reads SQTIHQWPATLVQPVGSPLSLECTVEGTSNPNLYWYRQAAGRGLQLLFYSVGIGQISSEVPQNLSASRPQDRQFILSSKKLLLSDSGFYLCAWSGSQAATGGKLFFGSGTQLSVL.

Here the CDR3 DNA reads TGCGCCAGCAGTCTCAGGGAGGGCTATGGCTACACCTTC. This gives the protein CASSLREGYGYTF. The chain links TRBV5-1 to TRBJ1-2; the D gene is possibly TRBD1 (5 bases). Between the trimmed V and J ends, which lost 5 bases and 4 bases, there was a span of 12 bases. The CDR3 has 13 residues. Germline V gives CDR1 SGHRS, CDR2 YFSETQ. The full variable domain, completed using reference TRBV5-1 and TRBJ1-2, is KAGVTQTPRYLIKTRGQQVTLSCSPISGHRSVSWYQQTPGQGLQFLFEYFSETQRNKGNFPGRFSGRQFSNSRSEMNVSTLELGDSALYLCASSLREGYGYTFGSGTRLTVV.

This chain connects TRBV6-5 to TRBJ1-3, with unresolved D. The CDR3 consists of 13 residues. V shed 6 bases and J shed 4 bases, with 10 bases lying between them. Germline CDR1 reads MNHEY; CDR2 reads SVGAGI. The CDR3, as DNA: TGTGCCAGCAGGCCCCGGCCAGGAAACACCATATATTTT. As protein: CASRPRPGNTIYF.

The J gene is TRBJ2-7, the V gene TRBV6-5, with TRBD2 identical over 11 bases. The V and J ends lost 6 bases and 6 bases, in that order; junction bases with no gene match: 4. The CDR3 totals 13 residues. Per the germline V gene, CDR1 is MNHEY and CDR2 is SVGAGI. CDR3 nucleotides: TGTGCCAGCAGCACCGGACTAGCGGGCGAGCAGTACTTC. Its protein is CASSTGLAGEQYF.

The J gene is TRBJ2-1, the V gene TRBV6-1; D gene uncertain. CDR1 is MNHNS, CDR2 SASEGT, per germline. The ends were cut back, 4 bases at V and 4 bases at J, with 8 bases in the middle. CDR3 size: 13 residues. The CDR3 coding sequence is TGTGCCAGCAGTGCTACCCGATACAATGAGCAGTTCTTC. Amino acid sequence: CASSATRYNEQFF.

The chain employs TRBV6-4 and TRBJ2-1; 9 nucleotides match TRBD2. Germline V gene data show CDR1 as MRHNA and CDR2 as SNTAGT. This CDR3 is 17 amino acids long. V shed 5 bases and J 1 base; nucleotides not matched to a gene: 9. The CDR3 reads CASSSRAGGGSYNEQFF. CDR3 bases: TGTGCCAGCAGTTCCCGAGCGGGAGGCGGGTCCTACAATGAGCAGTTCTTC.

The rearrangement uses TRBV9 and TRBJ1-2, with D tentatively TRBD1 (6 bases). CDR3 length: 15 residues. The V gene's germline CDR1 is SGDLS and CDR2 YYNGEE. Trimming left V 2 bases short and J 6 bases short, with 17 bases between. The CDR3 region is CASSVRGWGADGYTF. CDR3 nucleotide sequence: TGTGCCAGCAGCGTCAGGGGATGGGGGGCCGATGGCTACACCTTC.